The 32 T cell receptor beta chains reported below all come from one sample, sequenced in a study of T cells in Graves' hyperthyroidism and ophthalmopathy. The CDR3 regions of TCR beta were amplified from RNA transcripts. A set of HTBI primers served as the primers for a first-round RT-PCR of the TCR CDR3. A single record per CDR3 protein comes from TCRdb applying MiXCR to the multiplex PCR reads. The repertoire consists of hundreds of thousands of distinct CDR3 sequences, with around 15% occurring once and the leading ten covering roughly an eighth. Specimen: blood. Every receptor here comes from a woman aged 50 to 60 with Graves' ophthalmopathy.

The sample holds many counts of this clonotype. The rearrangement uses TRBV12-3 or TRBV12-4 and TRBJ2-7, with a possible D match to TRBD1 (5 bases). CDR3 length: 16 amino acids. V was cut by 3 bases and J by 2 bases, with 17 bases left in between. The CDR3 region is CASSFYMGRGTYEQYF. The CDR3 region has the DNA TGTGCCAGCAGTTTTTATATGGGAAGGGGTACCTACGAGCAGTACTTC.

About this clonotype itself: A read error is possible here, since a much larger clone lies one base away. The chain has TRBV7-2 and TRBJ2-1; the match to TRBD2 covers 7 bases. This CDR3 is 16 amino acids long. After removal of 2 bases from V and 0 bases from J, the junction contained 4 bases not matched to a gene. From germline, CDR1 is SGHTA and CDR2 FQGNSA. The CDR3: CTSSLYGGSSYNEQFF. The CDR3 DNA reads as TGTACCAGCAGCTTATACGGCGGGAGCTCCTACAATGAGCAGTTCTTC.

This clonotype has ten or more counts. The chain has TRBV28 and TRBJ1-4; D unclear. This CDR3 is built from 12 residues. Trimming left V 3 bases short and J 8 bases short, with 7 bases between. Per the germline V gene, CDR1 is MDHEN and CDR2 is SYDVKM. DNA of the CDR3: TGTGCCAGCAGTTTTAAGTGGGAAAAACTGTTTTTT. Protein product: CASSFKWEKLFF.

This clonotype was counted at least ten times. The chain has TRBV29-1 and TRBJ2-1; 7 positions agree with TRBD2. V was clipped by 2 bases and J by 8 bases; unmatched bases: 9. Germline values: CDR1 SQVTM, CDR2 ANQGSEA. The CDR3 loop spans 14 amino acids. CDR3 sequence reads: CSVERIGGSYEQFF. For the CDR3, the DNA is TGCAGCGTTGAAAGGATTGGCGGGAGCTATGAGCAGTTCTTC.

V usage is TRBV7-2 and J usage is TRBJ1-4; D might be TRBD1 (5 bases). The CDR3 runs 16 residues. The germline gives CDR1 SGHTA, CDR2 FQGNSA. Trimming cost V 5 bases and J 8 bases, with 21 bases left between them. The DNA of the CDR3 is TGTGCCAGCAGCCGCAATCAGGGTGGGACGCCGGAAAAACTGTTTTTT. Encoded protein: CASSRNQGGTPEKLFF.

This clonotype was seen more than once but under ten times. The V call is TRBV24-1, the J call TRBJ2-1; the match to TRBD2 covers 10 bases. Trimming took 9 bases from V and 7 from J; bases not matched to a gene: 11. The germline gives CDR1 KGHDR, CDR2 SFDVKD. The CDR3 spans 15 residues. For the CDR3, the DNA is TGTGCCACCTGTCGGGGGGCTAGCGGGAGAAATGAGCAGTTCTTC. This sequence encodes CATCRGASGRNEQFF.

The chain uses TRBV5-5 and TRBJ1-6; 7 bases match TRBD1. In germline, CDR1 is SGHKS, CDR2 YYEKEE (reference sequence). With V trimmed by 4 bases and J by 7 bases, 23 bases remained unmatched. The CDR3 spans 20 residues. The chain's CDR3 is CASSTKPGQRTSRNNSPLHF. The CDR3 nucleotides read TGTGCCAGCAGCACAAAACCGGGACAGCGGACAAGTCGCAACAATTCACCCCTCCACTTT.

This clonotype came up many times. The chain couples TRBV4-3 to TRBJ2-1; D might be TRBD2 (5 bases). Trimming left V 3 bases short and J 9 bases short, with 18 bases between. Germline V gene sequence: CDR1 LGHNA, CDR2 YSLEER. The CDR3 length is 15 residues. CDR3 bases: TGCGCCAGCAGCCAGGGAGTGGCTTCGGCGACTGAGCAGTTCTTC. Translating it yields CASSQGVASATEQFF.

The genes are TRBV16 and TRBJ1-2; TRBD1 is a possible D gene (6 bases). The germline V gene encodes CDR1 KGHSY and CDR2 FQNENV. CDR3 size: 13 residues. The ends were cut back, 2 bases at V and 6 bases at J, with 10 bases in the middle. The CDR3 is CASSQITGNGYTF. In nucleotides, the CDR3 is TGTGCCAGCAGCCAAATAACAGGGAATGGCTACACCTTC.

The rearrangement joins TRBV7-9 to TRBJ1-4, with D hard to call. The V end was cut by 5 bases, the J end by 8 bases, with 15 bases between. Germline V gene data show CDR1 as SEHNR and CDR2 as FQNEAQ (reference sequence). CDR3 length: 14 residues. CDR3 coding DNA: TGTGCCAGCAGCACCCCCCGCGGGCTCGAAAAACTGTTTTTT. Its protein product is CASSTPRGLEKLFF.

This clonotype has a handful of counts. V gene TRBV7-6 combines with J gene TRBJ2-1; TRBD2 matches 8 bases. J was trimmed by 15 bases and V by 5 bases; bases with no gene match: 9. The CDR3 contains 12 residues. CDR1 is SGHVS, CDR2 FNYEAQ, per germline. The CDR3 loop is CASSQTGREAFF. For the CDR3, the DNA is TGTGCCAGCAGCCAAACGGGGCGGGAGGCGTTCTTC.

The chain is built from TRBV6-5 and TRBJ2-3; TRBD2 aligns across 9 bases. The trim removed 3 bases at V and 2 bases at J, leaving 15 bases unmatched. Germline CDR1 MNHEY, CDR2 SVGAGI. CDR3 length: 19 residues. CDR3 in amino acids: CASSYGSRETSGATDTQYF. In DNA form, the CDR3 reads TGTGCCAGCAGTTATGGATCGCGTGAGACTAGCGGAGCCACAGATACGCAGTATTTT.

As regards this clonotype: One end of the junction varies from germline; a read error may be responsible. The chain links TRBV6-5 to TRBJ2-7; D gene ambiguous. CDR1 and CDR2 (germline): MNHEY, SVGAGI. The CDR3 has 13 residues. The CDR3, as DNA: TGTACCAGCAGTTCGTCGGAACACTACGAGCAGTACTTC. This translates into CTSSSSEHYEQYF.

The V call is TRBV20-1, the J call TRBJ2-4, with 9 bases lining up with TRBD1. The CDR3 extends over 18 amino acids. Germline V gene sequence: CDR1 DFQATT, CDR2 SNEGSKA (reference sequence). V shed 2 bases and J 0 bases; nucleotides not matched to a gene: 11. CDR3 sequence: CSARRGPGQGGAKNIQYF. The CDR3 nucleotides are TGCAGTGCTAGAAGGGGACCGGGACAGGGAGGAGCCAAAAACATTCAGTACTTC.

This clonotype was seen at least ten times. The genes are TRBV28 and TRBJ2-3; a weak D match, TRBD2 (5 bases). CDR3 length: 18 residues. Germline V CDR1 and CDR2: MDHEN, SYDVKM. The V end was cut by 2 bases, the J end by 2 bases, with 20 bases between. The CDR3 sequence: CASSLISSGSPHTDTQYF. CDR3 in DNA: TGTGCCAGCAGTTTAATTTCAAGTGGGAGTCCCCACACAGATACGCAGTATTTT.

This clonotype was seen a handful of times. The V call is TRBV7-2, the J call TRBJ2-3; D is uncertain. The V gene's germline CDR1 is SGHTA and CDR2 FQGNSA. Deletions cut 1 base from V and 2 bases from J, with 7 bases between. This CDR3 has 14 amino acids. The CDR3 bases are TGTGCCAGCAGCTTAGTAGCCTTCACAGATACGCAGTATTTT. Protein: CASSLVAFTDTQYF. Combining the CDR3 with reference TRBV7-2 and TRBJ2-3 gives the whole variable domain GAGVSQSPSNKVTEKGKDVELRCDPISGHTALYWYRQSLGQGLEFLIYFQGNSAPDKSGLPSDRFSAERTGGSVSTLTIQRTQQEDSAVYLCASSLVAFTDTQYFGPGTRLTVL.

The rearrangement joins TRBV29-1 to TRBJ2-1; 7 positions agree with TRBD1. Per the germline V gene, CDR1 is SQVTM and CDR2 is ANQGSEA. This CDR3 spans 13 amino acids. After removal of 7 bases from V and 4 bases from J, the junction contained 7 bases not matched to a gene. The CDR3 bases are TGCAGCGCCTCCGGGACAGCGTACAATGAGCAGTTCTTC. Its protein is CSASGTAYNEQFF.

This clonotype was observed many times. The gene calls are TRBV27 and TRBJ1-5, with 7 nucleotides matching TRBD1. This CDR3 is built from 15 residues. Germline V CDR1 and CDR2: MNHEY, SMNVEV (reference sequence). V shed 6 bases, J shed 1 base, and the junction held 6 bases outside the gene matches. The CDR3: CASSQGGWSNQPQHF. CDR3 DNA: TGTGCCAGCAGCCAGGGGGGTTGGAGCAATCAGCCCCAGCATTTT.

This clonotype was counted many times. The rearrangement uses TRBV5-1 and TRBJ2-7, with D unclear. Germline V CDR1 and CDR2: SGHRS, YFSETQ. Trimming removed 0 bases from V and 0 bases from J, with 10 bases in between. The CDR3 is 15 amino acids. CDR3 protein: CASSLVSAFSYEQYF. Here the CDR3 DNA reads TGCGCCAGCAGCTTGGTGTCAGCGTTCTCCTACGAGCAGTACTTC.

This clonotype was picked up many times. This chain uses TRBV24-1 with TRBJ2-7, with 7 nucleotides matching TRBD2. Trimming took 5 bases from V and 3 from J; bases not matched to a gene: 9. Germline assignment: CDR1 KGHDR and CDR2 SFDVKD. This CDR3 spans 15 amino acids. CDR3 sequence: CATSAGGTGDYEQYF. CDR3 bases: TGTGCCACCAGTGCCGGGGGGACGGGGGACTACGAGCAGTACTTC.

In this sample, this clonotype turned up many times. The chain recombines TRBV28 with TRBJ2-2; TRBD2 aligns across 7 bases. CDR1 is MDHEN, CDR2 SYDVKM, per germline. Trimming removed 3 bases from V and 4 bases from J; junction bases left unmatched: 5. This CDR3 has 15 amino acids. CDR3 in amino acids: CASSFGAGSTGELFF. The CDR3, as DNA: TGTGCCAGCAGTTTCGGAGCGGGGTCCACCGGGGAGCTGTTTTTT.

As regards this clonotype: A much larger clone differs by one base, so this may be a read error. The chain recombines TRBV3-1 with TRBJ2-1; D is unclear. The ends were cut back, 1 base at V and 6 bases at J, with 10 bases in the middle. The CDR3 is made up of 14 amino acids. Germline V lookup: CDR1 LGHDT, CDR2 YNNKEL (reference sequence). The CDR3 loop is CASSQGRLFNEQFF. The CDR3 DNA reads TGTGCCAGCAGCCAAGGACGGCTATTCAATGAGCAGTTCTTC.

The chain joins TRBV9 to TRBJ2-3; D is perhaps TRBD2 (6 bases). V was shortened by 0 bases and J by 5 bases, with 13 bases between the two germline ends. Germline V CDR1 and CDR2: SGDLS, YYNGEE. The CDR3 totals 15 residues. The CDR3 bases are TGTGCCAGCAGCGTAGATGGGCTAGCGAAAGATACGCAGTATTTT. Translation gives CASSVDGLAKDTQYF. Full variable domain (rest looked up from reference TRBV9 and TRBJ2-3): DSGVTQTPKHLITATGQRVTLRCSPRSGDLSVYWYQQSLDQGLQFLIQYYNGEERAKGNILERFSAQQFPDLHSELNLSSLELGDSALYFCASSVDGLAKDTQYFGPGTRLTVL.

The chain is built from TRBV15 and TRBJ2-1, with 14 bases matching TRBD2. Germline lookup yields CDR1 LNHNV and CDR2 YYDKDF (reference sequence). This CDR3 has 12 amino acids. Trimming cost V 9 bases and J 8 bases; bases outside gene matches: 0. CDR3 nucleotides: TGTGCCACGGGACTAGCGGGGGATGAGCAGTTCTTC. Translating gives CATGLAGDEQFF. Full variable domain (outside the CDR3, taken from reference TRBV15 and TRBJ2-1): DAMVIQNPRYQVTQFGKPVTLSCSQTLNHNVMYWYQQKSSQAPKLLFHYYDKDFNNEADTPDNFQSRRPNTSFCFLDIRSPGLGDTAMYLCATGLAGDEQFFGPGTRLTVL.

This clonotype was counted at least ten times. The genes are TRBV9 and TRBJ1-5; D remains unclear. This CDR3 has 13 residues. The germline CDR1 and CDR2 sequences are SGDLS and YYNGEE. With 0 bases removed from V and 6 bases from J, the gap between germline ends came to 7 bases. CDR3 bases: TGTGCCAGCAGCGTAGGGTCGGGTCAGCCCCAGCATTTT. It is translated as CASSVGSGQPQHF. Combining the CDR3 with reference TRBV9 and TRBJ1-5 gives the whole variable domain DSGVTQTPKHLITATGQRVTLRCSPRSGDLSVYWYQQSLDQGLQFLIQYYNGEERAKGNILERFSAQQFPDLHSELNLSSLELGDSALYFCASSVGSGQPQHFGDGTRLSIL.

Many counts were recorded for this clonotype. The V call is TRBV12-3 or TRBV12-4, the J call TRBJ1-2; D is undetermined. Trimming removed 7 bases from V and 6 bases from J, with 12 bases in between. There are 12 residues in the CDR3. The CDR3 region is CASTSFGDGYTF. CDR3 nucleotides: TGTGCCAGCACCTCCTTTGGTGATGGCTACACCTTC.

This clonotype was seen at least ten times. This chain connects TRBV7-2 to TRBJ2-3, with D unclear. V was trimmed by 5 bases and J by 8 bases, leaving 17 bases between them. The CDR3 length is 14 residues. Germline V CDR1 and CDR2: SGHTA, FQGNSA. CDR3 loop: CASSLDGPSRTQYF. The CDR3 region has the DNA TGTGCCAGCAGCCTCGACGGGCCCTCTCGTACGCAGTATTTT.

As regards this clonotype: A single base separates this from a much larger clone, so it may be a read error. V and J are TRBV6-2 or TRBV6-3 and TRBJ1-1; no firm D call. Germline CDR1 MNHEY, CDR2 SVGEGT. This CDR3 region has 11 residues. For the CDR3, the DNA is TGTGTCAGCAGTTACCTTACTGAAGCTTTCTTT. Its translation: CVSSYLTEAFF.

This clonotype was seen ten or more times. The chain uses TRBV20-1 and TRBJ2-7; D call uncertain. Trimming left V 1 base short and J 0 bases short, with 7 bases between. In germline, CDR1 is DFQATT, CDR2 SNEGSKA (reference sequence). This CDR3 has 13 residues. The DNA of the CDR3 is TGCAGTGCTAGAGCCCTGCTCTCCTACGAGCAGTACTTC. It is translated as CSARALLSYEQYF.

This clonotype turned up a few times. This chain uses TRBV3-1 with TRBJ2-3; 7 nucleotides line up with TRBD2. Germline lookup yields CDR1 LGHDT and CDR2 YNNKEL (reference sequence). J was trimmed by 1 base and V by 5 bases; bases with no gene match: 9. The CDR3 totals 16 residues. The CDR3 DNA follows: TGTGCCAGCAGCTCGCGGGCGGGGGTTGGCACAGATACGCAGTATTTT. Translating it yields CASSSRAGVGTDTQYF.

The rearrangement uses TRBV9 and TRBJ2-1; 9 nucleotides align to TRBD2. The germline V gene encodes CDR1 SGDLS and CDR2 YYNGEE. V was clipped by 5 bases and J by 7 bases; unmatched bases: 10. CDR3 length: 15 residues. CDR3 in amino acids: CASSPEGGRGNEQFF. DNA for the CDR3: TGTGCCAGCAGTCCCGAGGGCGGGAGGGGGAATGAGCAGTTCTTC.

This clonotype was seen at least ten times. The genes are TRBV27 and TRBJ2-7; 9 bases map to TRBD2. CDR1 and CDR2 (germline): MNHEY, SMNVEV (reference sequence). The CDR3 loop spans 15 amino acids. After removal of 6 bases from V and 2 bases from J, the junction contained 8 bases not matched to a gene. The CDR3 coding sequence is TGTGCCAGCAGCTTAGGCCTAGCGGGAACCTACGAGCAGTACTTC. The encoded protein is CASSLGLAGTYEQYF.